This is a list of T cell receptor beta chains from one sample in a study of cytomegalovirus exposure and HLA in healthy donors. Here immunoSEQ multiplex PCR was the method, and the copy in TCRdb shows in-frame clones only, minus some. Here the sample spans some 170,000 clones, around 87% being singletons. Sequences were obtained from PBMCs. The receptors originated from a woman aged 30 to 39 in good health and CMV-seronegative. Both conserved end residues are part of each CDR3. Each record gives: D gene, V gene, J gene, CDR3 DNA, CDR3 protein. The D gene is left open where the match is weak.

TRBD1	TRBV6-5	TRBJ2-7	TGTGCCAGCAGTTACTCGGGACAGGGGGCTTACGAGCAGTACTTC	CASSYSGQGAYEQYF
NA	TRBV9	TRBJ2-3	TGTGCCAGCAGCTCCCTTCGACAGGCTAGCACAGATACGCAGTATTTT	CASSSLRQASTDTQYF
NA	TRBV10-3	TRBJ1-2	TGTGCCATCAGTGTGCAGGAACCCCTTAACTATGGCTACACCTTC	CAISVQEPLNYGYTF
TRBD1	TRBV11-2	TRBJ2-7	TGTGCCAGCAGCTTAGATCGGACAGGGGGGGTTGTTTCCTACGAGCAGTACTTC	CASSLDRTGGVVSYEQYF
TRBD1	TRBV5-1	TRBJ2-1	TGCGCCAGCAACAGGGACAGGGGGGACAATGAGCAGTTCTTC	CASNRDRGDNEQFF
NA	TRBV6-1	TRBJ1-2	TGTGCCAGCAGTGAAGCCCCAGAAAACTATGGCTACACCTTC	CASSEAPENYGYTF
NA	TRBV25-1	TRBJ2-2	TGTGCCAGCAGTTCCAGGGGTGGCACCGGGGAGCTGTTTTTT	CASSSRGGTGELFF
TRBD2	TRBV11-2	TRBJ2-3	TGTGCCAGCAGCTTAGCTGGGGGGGGGACTAGCACAGATACGCAGTATTTT	CASSLAGGGTSTDTQYF
TRBD2	TRBV9	TRBJ2-2	TGTGCCAGCAGCGTAGTCCCTAGCGGGGGCACGAACACCGGGGAGCTGTTTTTT	CASSVVPSGGTNTGELFF
NA	TRBV27	TRBJ1-2	TGTGCCAGCAGTTTAGCGGGCAGTGCGGCGGTTAACTATGGCTACACCTTC	CASSLAGSAAVNYGYTF
NA	TRBV5-1	TRBJ2-3	TGCGCCAGCAGCTCGGCAGGGGATATGTTCACAGATACGCAGTATTTT	CASSSAGDMFTDTQYF
TRBD2	TRBV9	TRBJ2-3	TGTGCCAGCAGCGTAGTTCCGGGGGGGGGCACAGATACGCAGTATTTT	CASSVVPGGGTDTQYF
NA	TRBV2	TRBJ2-1	TGTGCCAGCACCTTCGAATCGGATGAGCAGTTCTTC	CASTFESDEQFF
TRBD2	TRBV2	TRBJ2-1	TGTGCCAGCAGTGGGCCTAGCGGGGGGGCGAGTGAGCAGTTCTTC	CASSGPSGGASEQFF
NA	TRBV7-8	TRBJ1-2	TGTGCCAGCAGCTTGGGGGTGGGGGGTGGCTACACCTTC	CASSLGVGGGYTF
NA	TRBV7-8	TRBJ1-2	TGTGCCAGCAGCTTAAATGTAGGGGGGGCAGACTATGGCTACACCTTC	CASSLNVGGADYGYTF
NA	TRBV5-1	TRBJ2-5	TGCGCCAGCAGCTTGGGTTACCCCGGTCTTTCGTACTTC	CASSLGYPGLSYF
NA	TRBV5-1	TRBJ1-1	TGCGCCAGCAGCGAAGCAGGGTCTTACACTGAAGCTTTCTTT	CASSEAGSYTEAFF
NA	TRBV29-1	TRBJ1-2	TGCAGCGTTGAAGATGACAGGACATCCCTCTACACCTTC	CSVEDDRTSLYTF
TRBD1	TRBV29-1	TRBJ2-4	TGCAGCGTAGGGACAGGAAAAAACATTCAGTACTTC	CSVGTGKNIQYF
NA	TRBV21-1	TRBJ2-7	TGTGCCAGCAGCTCCCTCTTAGCGGGGGGCCCCAACGAGCAGTACTTC	CASSSLLAGGPNEQYF
TRBD1	TRBV4-1	TRBJ2-7	TGCGCCAGCAGCCAACCGACAGGGAGAGACAGGGAGCAGTACTTC	CASSQPTGRDREQYF